The 29 T cell receptor beta chains below come from one sample, sequenced in a study of T cells in Graves' hyperthyroidism and ophthalmopathy. Amplification targeted TCR beta CDR3 regions from RNA transcripts. The TCR CDR3 first-round RT-PCR relied on the HTBI primer set. One entry per CDR3 protein results from TCRdb running MiXCR on the multiplex PCR reads. The sample shows 350,000 or so distinct CDR3 sequences, about 20% of them seen only once. Sequenced material: blood. These receptors were taken from a woman between 50 and 59 years old with Graves' hyperthyroidism.

Concerning this clonotype itself: Since a much larger clone is just one base distant, this may be a read error. The chain is built from TRBV10-3 and TRBJ1-2; D is unclear. Germline CDR1 and CDR2: ENHRY and SYGVKD. The CDR3 has 13 amino acids. CDR3 sequence reads: CAISPGENYDYTF. In DNA, the CDR3 is TGTGCCATCAGTCCGGGAGAGAACTATGACTACACCTTC.

This clonotype occurred a few times. This chain links TRBV11-2 with TRBJ1-4, with 8 bases lining up with TRBD1. V was clipped by 3 bases and J by 5 bases; unmatched bases: 2. This CDR3 is built from 14 residues. Germline V gene sequence: CDR1 SGHAT, CDR2 FQNNGV. CDR3 DNA sequence: TGTGCCAGCAGCTTCGGACAGGGAAATGAAAAACTGTTTTTT. Translating gives CASSFGQGNEKLFF.

This clonotype was detected many times. The rearrangement uses TRBV4-1 and TRBJ1-1, with D maybe TRBD1 (5 bases). This CDR3 has 13 residues. Germline CDR1 reads MGHRA; CDR2 reads YSYEKL. Trimming removed 4 bases from V and 5 bases from J, with 11 bases in between. This chain's CDR3 is CASSPPAGTEAFF. CDR3 nucleotides: TGCGCCAGCAGCCCCCCGGCAGGGACTGAAGCTTTCTTT.

This chain joins TRBV29-1 and TRBJ2-5; 7 bases match TRBD1. Germline-derived CDR1 and CDR2 are SQVTM and ANQGSEA. The CDR3 length is 11 residues. Trimming at V came to 5 bases and at J to 9 bases, leaving 6 bases not matched to a gene. DNA of the CDR3: TGCAGCGTTCAACAGGGGATCCCCCAGTACTTC. Encoded protein: CSVQQGIPQYF.

The V call is TRBV6-1, the J call TRBJ2-7; 13 nucleotides match TRBD2. The trim removed 4 bases at V and 5 bases at J, leaving 5 bases unmatched. Germline CDR1 reads MNHNS; CDR2 reads SASEGT. This CDR3 is built from 15 residues. The CDR3 here is CASSATSGGANEQYV. In nucleotides, the CDR3 is TGTGCCAGCAGTGCTACTAGCGGGGGGGCCAACGAGCAGTACGTC.

This clonotype was recorded a few times. The chain joins TRBV5-8 to TRBJ1-2; D not resolved. CDR3 length equals 15 residues. Germline CDR1 is SGHTS and CDR2 is YDEGEE. The V end lost 4 bases, the J end lost 5 bases, and 18 bases lay between the germline ends. The CDR3: CASSRGVTDIYGYTF. The CDR3 coding sequence is TGTGCCAGCAGCCGGGGAGTGACGGATATTTATGGCTACACCTTC.

As concerns this clonotype: A read error is possible here, since a much larger clone lies one base away. The chain uses TRBV10-1 and TRBJ1-1, with TRBD1 matching 7 bases. With 4 bases clipped from V and 5 bases from J, the junction kept 13 bases outside the gene matches. CDR3 size: 16 residues. CDR1 WNHNN and CDR2 SYGVQD come from the germline V gene (reference sequence). Here the CDR3 DNA reads TGCGCCAGCAGTGGGTCGATGACAGGGAGGGTGACTGAAGCTTTCTTT. This codes for CASSGSMTGRVTEAFF.

This clonotype occurred a few times. The chain employs TRBV20-1 and TRBJ2-1, with D unresolved. Trimming left V 8 bases short and J 7 bases short, with 15 bases between. The germline CDR1 and CDR2 sequences are DFQATT and SNEGSKA (reference sequence). The CDR3 spans 12 residues. CDR3 nucleotide sequence: TGCAGTTCCGGCCCGAACTCTAATGAGCAGTTCTTC. Translating it yields CSSGPNSNEQFF.

The chain carries TRBV10-2 and TRBJ1-1, with D unresolved. Germline V gene lookup returns CDR1 WSHSY and CDR2 SAAADI. V was cut by 7 bases and J by 0 bases, with 9 bases left in between. The CDR3 is 13 residues long. The CDR3 loop is CASTVIMNTEAFF. The CDR3 bases are TGCGCCAGCACAGTTATCATGAACACTGAAGCTTTCTTT.

The J gene is TRBJ2-7, the V gene TRBV6-1; TRBD1 or TRBD2 may be the D gene (5 bases each). Germline V gene lookup returns CDR1 MNHNS and CDR2 SASEGT. The V end lost 6 bases, the J end lost 0 bases, and 12 bases lay between the germline ends. The CDR3 extends over 14 amino acids. The CDR3 nucleotides read TGTGCCAGCAGAGGGGACCCCAACTCCTACGAGCAGTACGTC. Translating gives CASRGDPNSYEQYV.

This clonotype came up many times. The CDR3 DNA follows: TGTGCCAGCAGACTAGCGGGGAACCAAGAGACCCAGTACTTC. This sequence encodes CASRLAGNQETQYF. The rearrangement links TRBV2 to TRBJ2-5, with TRBD2 matching 10 bases. With V trimmed by 6 bases and J by 0 bases, 1 base remained unmatched. In germline, CDR1 is SNHLY, CDR2 FYNNEI. CDR3 size: 14 residues.

This clonotype was counted ten times or more. J is TRBJ2-5 and V is TRBV2, with TRBD2 identical over 15 bases. After removal of 7 bases from V and 7 bases from J, the junction contained 7 bases not matched to a gene. The CDR3 has 15 residues. Germline V gene data show CDR1 as SNHLY and CDR2 as FYNNEI. CDR3 region: CASMTGLAGGMTQYF. CDR3 nucleotides: TGTGCCAGCATGACGGGACTAGCGGGAGGTATGACCCAGTACTTC.

This clonotype was seen a few times. The chain joins TRBV24-1 to TRBJ2-3; 7 bases are a match to TRBD1. The germline gives CDR1 KGHDR, CDR2 SFDVKD. Unmatched junction bases numbered 7, after V lost 3 bases and J lost 5 bases. This CDR3 comprises 15 residues. CDR3 loop: CATSDGDRVKDTQYF. CDR3 nucleotide sequence: TGTGCCACCAGTGATGGTGACAGGGTGAAAGATACGCAGTATTTT.

This clonotype showed up just a few times. J is TRBJ2-4 and V is TRBV7-2, with D possibly being TRBD2 (5 bases). V gave up 6 bases and J gave up 8 bases, with 14 bases separating them. The CDR3 totals 13 residues. Per the germline V gene, CDR1 is SGHTA and CDR2 is FQGNSA. For the CDR3, the DNA is TGTGCCAGCAGATACGAAATCGGGGACATTCAGTACTTC. It translates to CASRYEIGDIQYF. Together with reference TRBV7-2 and TRBJ2-4, the CDR3 gives the full variable domain: GAGVSQSPSNKVTEKGKDVELRCDPISGHTALYWYRQSLGQGLEFLIYFQGNSAPDKSGLPSDRFSAERTGGSVSTLTIQRTQQEDSAVYLCASRYEIGDIQYFGAGTRLSVL.

This clonotype was found many times. The junction and the germline gene differ at one end; a read error may be behind it. V is TRBV5-1 and J is TRBJ2-5, with 7 bases matching TRBD1. CDR3 size: 13 residues. The germline CDR1 and CDR2 sequences are SGHRS and YFSETQ. Here the CDR3 DNA reads TGTGCCAGCAGCCTAGGGACAGAAGAGACCCAGTACTTC. Protein product: CASSLGTEETQYF. Filled out from reference TRBV5-1 and TRBJ2-5, the complete variable domain reads KAGVTQTPRYLIKTRGQQVTLSCSPISGHRSVSWYQQTPGQGLQFLFEYFSETQRNKGNFPGRFSGRQFSNSRSEMNVSTLELGDSALYLCASSLGTEETQYFGPGTRLLVL.

This clonotype was counted a few times. CDR3 amino acids: CASSLFRAQDNSPLHF. The CDR3 nucleotides are TGTGCCAGCAGTTTATTCCGGGCCCAGGATAATTCACCCCTCCACTTT. The chain is built from TRBV12-3 or TRBV12-4 and TRBJ1-6; D not resolved. The ends were cut back, 2 bases at V and 5 bases at J, with 13 bases in the middle. This CDR3 spans 16 amino acids.

This clonotype showed up just once. V usage is TRBV28 and J usage is TRBJ2-6; 11 positions match TRBD1. J was trimmed by 0 bases and V by 3 bases; bases with no gene match: 10. Germline V gene data show CDR1 as MDHEN and CDR2 as SYDVKM. This CDR3 has 20 amino acids. CDR3 DNA sequence: TGTGCCAGCAGTTTTTTACCGGACAGGGGGCCATACTCTGGGGCCAACGTCCTGACTTTC. It specifies CASSFLPDRGPYSGANVLTF.

The chain links TRBV5-1 to TRBJ2-5; TRBD1 agrees at 7 bases. V shed 8 bases and J 6 bases; nucleotides not matched to a gene: 7. Germline lookup yields CDR1 SGHRS and CDR2 YFSETQ. This CDR3 contains 12 residues. CDR3 amino acids: CARGGRHKTQYF. The CDR3 bases are TGCGCCAGAGGGGGCAGGCACAAGACCCAGTACTTC.

This clonotype has only a few counts. CDR3 protein: CASSGQGHYGYTF. DNA for the CDR3: TGTGCCAGCAGTGGACAGGGACACTATGGCTACACCTTC. This chain links TRBV27 with TRBJ1-2; 8 bases map to TRBD1. With V trimmed by 5 bases and J by 3 bases, 2 bases remained unmatched. The CDR3 has 13 residues. The V gene's germline CDR1 is MNHEY and CDR2 SMNVEV (reference sequence).

As regards this clonotype: This could be a read error, since a much larger clone is one nucleotide away. The rearrangement joins TRBV3-1 to TRBJ2-7; the D call may be TRBD1 or TRBD2 (5 bases each). CDR3 size: 15 residues. CDR1 is LGHDT, CDR2 YNNKEL, per germline (reference sequence). Trimming stripped 7 bases from V and 9 bases from J, with 25 bases between. The CDR3 loop reads CASNPQGPSRRGQYF. In DNA, the CDR3 is TGTGCCAGCAACCCTCAGGGACCCAGTAGACGGGGGCAGTACTTC.

This clonotype came up many times. The V and J genes are TRBV2 and TRBJ2-1; D is possibly TRBD1 or TRBD2 (5 bases each). V dropped 4 bases and J dropped 6 bases, with 16 bases sitting between them. CDR3 length: 15 amino acids. CDR1 is SNHLY and CDR2 is FYNNEI in the germline V gene. CDR3 amino acids: CASSVAGDPSNEQFF. CDR3 coding DNA: TGTGCCAGCAGTGTCGCCGGGGACCCTTCCAATGAGCAGTTCTTC. Variable domain in full (rest from reference TRBV2 and TRBJ2-1): EPEVTQTPSHQVTQMGQEVILRCVPISNHLYFYWYRQILGQKVEFLVSFYNNEISEKSEIFDDQFSVERPDGSNFTLKIRSTKLEDSAMYFCASSVAGDPSNEQFFGPGTRLTVL.

In its sample, this clonotype was seen many times. V usage is TRBV20-1 and J usage is TRBJ1-1, with D tentatively TRBD1 (5 bases). The CDR3 totals 16 residues. Trimming cost V 0 bases and J 0 bases, with 14 bases left between them. Germline CDR1 reads DFQATT; CDR2 reads SNEGSKA (reference sequence). The CDR3 DNA follows: TGCAGTGCTAGAGATATGCGTTTAGGGGTGAACACTGAAGCTTTCTTT. Translated, it gives CSARDMRLGVNTEAFF.

This clonotype was picked up a small number of times. The V and J genes are TRBV25-1 and TRBJ2-1; 9 nucleotides match TRBD2. Trimming at V came to 1 base and at J to 4 bases, leaving 2 bases not matched to a gene. CDR3 size: 15 residues. CDR1 and CDR2 from the germline V gene are MGHDK and SYGVNS. The chain's CDR3 is CASSEWRGGYNEQFF. The CDR3 DNA sequence: TGTGCCAGCAGTGAATGGCGGGGGGGGTACAATGAGCAGTTCTTC. The full variable domain, its missing parts supplied by reference TRBV25-1 and TRBJ2-1, is EADIYQTPRYLVIGTGKKITLECSQTMGHDKMYWYQQDPGMELHLIHYSYGVNSTEKGDLSSESTVSRIRTEHFPLTLESARPSHTSQYLCASSEWRGGYNEQFFGPGTRLTVL.

The rearrangement joins TRBV7-3 to TRBJ2-1, with a possible D match to TRBD2 (6 bases). The CDR3 contains 13 residues. CDR1 and CDR2 from the germline V gene are SGHTA and FQGTGA. The ends were cut back, 3 bases at V and 5 bases at J, with 8 bases in the middle. The CDR3 reads CASSFGLNNEQFF. CDR3 nucleotide sequence: TGTGCCAGCAGCTTCGGACTAAACAATGAGCAGTTCTTC.

The sample holds many counts of this clonotype. The gene calls are TRBV11-2 and TRBJ2-3; D not certain. The CDR3 is 16 amino acids. V lost 1 base to trimming and J lost 6 bases, with 17 bases between them. Germline lookup yields CDR1 SGHAT and CDR2 FQNNGV. CDR3 in DNA: TGTGCCAGCAGCTTAGGAGTTCAATATCCCGCGGATACGCAGTATTTT. Translation gives CASSLGVQYPADTQYF.

The V call is TRBV5-1, the J call TRBJ2-4; TRBD2 might be the D (5 bases). V gave up 0 bases and J gave up 0 bases, with 13 bases separating them. The CDR3 spans 17 residues. Germline CDR1 reads SGHRS; CDR2 reads YFSETQ. DNA of the CDR3: TGCGCCAGCAGCTTGGGGACTGGAAACTTAGCCAAAAACATTCAGTACTTC. This encodes CASSLGTGNLAKNIQYF.

This clonotype was counted many times. J is TRBJ2-2 and V is TRBV7-3; 8 nucleotides line up with TRBD2. The CDR3 is 15 amino acids. Trimming removed 0 bases from V and 6 bases from J; junction bases left unmatched: 3. The germline CDR1 and CDR2 sequences are SGHTA and FQGTGA. Written as DNA, the CDR3 is TGTGCCAGCAGCTTAACGGCTAGCGGGTCCGGGGAGCTGTTTTTT. The encoded protein is CASSLTASGSGELFF.

This clonotype showed up many times. V gene TRBV2 combines with J gene TRBJ2-1; TRBD2 matches at 8 bases. There are 16 residues in the CDR3. V trimming: 4 bases; J trimming: 8 bases; junction bases outside the gene matches: 13. Germline V CDR1 and CDR2: SNHLY, FYNNEI. CDR3 amino acids: CASSVVTAAGEDEQFF. DNA for the CDR3: TGTGCCAGCAGTGTTGTGACGGCAGCGGGAGAGGATGAGCAGTTCTTC. Variable domain in full (rest from reference TRBV2 and TRBJ2-1): EPEVTQTPSHQVTQMGQEVILRCVPISNHLYFYWYRQILGQKVEFLVSFYNNEISEKSEIFDDQFSVERPDGSNFTLKIRSTKLEDSAMYFCASSVVTAAGEDEQFFGPGTRLTVL.

This clonotype was detected a few times. The chain combines TRBV19 with TRBJ2-1, with 9 bases that match TRBD2. CDR1 is LNHDA, CDR2 SQIVND, per germline (reference sequence). V trimming: 6 bases; J trimming: 2 bases; junction bases outside the gene matches: 5. The CDR3 totals 15 residues. CDR3 in DNA: TGTGCCAGTAGATTAACTAGCGGGCCCTACAATGAGCAGTTCTTC. This gives the protein CASRLTSGPYNEQFF.